The subject of this entry is one TCR beta chain. This CDR3 spans 15 amino acids. The V gene's germline CDR1 is MNHEY and CDR2 SMNVEV (reference sequence). V shed 5 bases and J 4 bases; nucleotides not matched to a gene: 9. The data were taken from a study of OX40 agonist ivuxolimab in advanced cancers. Study details: Ivuxolimab was delivered to patients intravenously every 2 weeks at doses spanning 0.01 to 10 mg/kg. A partial response was reached by three patients: one with hepatocellular carcinoma and two with cutaneous melanoma.

Here immunoSEQ multiplex PCR was the method, and the copy in TCRdb shows in-frame clones only, minus some. The table lists 50,000 to 60,000 clones, 70% to 90% of them singletons. Prior autoimmune disease or systemic immunosuppression barred patients. The gene calls are TRBV27 and TRBJ2-3; 7 positions agree with TRBD2. The TCR was taken from an adult with an advanced solid tumor such as melanoma, head and neck, liver or kidney cancer. Sequenced here: CD4+ or CD8+ T cells sorted from blood, sampled in a trial of the OX40 agonist ivuxolimab. For the CDR3, the DNA is TGTGCCAGCAGTCCCCAAGTGGGGGGGGCAGATACGCAGTATTTT. It yields the protein CASSPQVGGADTQYF.